The following is a TCR beta chain sequence with its context. The antigen remains undetermined. This record belongs to a study of cytomegalovirus exposure and HLA in healthy donors. Overall study findings and caveats: A link between a missense DCLRE1C variant and TCR beta V- and J-gene trimming emerged from a later analysis.

This CDR3 comprises 14 residues. Between the trimmed V and J ends, which lost 7 bases and 4 bases, there was a span of 17 bases. Germline V gene lookup returns CDR1 SQVTM and CDR2 ANQGSEA. PCR employed 60 Vbeta and 13 Jbeta primers. TCRdb's table, derived via immunoSEQ multiplex PCR, lists solely in-frame clones and lacks some. This repertoire comprises roughly 39,000 clones; its ten largest clones make up roughly 2.9%. The sequence came from a woman aged 30 to 39 in good health and CMV-seropositive. The chain carries TRBV29-1 and TRBJ1-3; D is undetermined. Material for sequencing was PBMCs. This CDR3 is CSAQPTPGGNTIYF. As DNA, the CDR3 is TGCAGCGCCCAACCAACTCCGGGGGGAAACACCATATATTTT.